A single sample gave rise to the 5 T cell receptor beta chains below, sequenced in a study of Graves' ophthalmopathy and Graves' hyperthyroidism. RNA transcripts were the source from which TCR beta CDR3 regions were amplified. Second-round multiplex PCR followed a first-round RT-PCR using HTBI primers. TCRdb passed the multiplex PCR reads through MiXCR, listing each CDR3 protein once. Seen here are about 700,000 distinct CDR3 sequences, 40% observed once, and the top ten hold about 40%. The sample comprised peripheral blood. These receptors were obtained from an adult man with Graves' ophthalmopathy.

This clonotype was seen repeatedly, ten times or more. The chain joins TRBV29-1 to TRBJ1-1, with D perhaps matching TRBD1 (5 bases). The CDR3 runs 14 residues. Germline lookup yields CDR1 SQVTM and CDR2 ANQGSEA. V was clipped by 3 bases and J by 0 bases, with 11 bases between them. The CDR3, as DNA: TGCAGCGTTGATCATCAGGGCCTGAACACTGAAGCTTTCTTT. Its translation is CSVDHQGLNTEAFF.

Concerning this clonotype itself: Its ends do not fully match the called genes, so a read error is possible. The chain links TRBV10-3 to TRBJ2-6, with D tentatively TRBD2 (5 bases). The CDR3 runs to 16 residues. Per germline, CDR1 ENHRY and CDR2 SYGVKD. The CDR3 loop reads CASSEGGNSGANVLTF. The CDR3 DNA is TGTGCCAGCAGTGAGGGCGGAAACTCTGGGGCCAACGTCCTGACTTTC.

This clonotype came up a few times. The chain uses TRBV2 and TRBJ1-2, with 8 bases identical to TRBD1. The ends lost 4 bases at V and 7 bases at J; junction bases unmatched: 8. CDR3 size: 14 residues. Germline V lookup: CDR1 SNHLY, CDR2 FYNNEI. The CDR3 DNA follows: TGTGCCAGCAGTGCCGGGACAGGCCTCGGTGGCTACACCTTC. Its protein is CASSAGTGLGGYTF.

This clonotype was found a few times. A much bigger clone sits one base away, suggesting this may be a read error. For the CDR3, the DNA is TGTGCCAGCAGCCAAGATCAGAACACCGGGGAGCTGTTTTTT. It is translated as CASSQDQNTGELFF. The rearrangement links TRBV4-2 to TRBJ2-2; D gene unclear. Per germline, CDR1 LGHNA and CDR2 YNFKEQ. The V end was cut by 0 bases, the J end by 1 base, with 3 bases between. CDR3 length equals 14 residues.

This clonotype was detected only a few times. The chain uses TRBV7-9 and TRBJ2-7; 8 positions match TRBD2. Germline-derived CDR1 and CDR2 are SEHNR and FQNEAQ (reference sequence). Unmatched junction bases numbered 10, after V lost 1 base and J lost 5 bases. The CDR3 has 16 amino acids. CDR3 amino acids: CASSLGGGPNTHEQYF. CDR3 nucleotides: TGTGCCAGCAGCTTAGGCGGGGGGCCAAACACCCACGAGCAGTACTTC.